What follows are 28 T cell receptor beta chains derived from one specimen sequenced in a study of T-cell reconstitution after alpha-beta-depleted transplantation in children. Preparation of the TCRbeta library involved a method that used unique molecular identifiers. TCRdb re-derived calls from the PCR reads in MiXCR, one entry per CDR3 protein. The data show around 490,000 distinct CDR3 sequences, over 9.5% seen once. The sequenced sample was PBMCs, mostly from graft donor cells, obtained 180 days after TCRalphabeta/CD19-depleted stem cell transplant. These receptors were collected from a female patient aged 2 to 10 who had a stem cell transplant for aplastic anemia, so the T cells may come from the graft donor.

The CDR3 DNA follows: TGTGCCAGCAGTCCCTGGACAGGGTATGCCTACGAGCAGTACTTC. Translating it yields CASSPWTGYAYEQYF. The gene calls are TRBV6-1 and TRBJ2-7, with TRBD1 matching over 8 bases. J gave up 2 bases and V 5 bases, and 8 bases lay outside the gene matches. The CDR3 is 15 residues long. Germline CDR1 reads MNHNS; CDR2 reads SASEGT.

The V and J genes are TRBV28 and TRBJ2-7; the D gene is possibly TRBD1 (6 bases). CDR1 and CDR2 (germline): MDHEN, SYDVKM. V lost 8 bases, J lost 8 bases, and 25 bases lay in between. The length of the CDR3 is 15 residues. Here the CDR3 DNA reads TGTGCCAGCGGGGGCGGGCTAGCCCTCCTTAGGAAGCAGTACTTC. Its protein product is CASGGGLALLRKQYF.

This clonotype showed up just a few times. This chain connects TRBV20-1 to TRBJ2-3; D call uncertain. V lost 2 bases and J 3 bases, leaving 3 bases between the germline ends. This CDR3 comprises 11 residues. Germline V gene sequence: CDR1 DFQATT, CDR2 SNEGSKA (reference sequence). In DNA, the CDR3 is TGCAGTGCTAGAAAGACAGATACGCAGTATTTT. Protein: CSARKTDTQYF.

This clonotype was counted between two and nine times. The chain recombines TRBV7-9 with TRBJ1-2, with D perhaps TRBD1 (6 bases). Germline V lookup: CDR1 SEHNR, CDR2 FQNEAQ (reference sequence). The CDR3 spans 15 residues. Trimming removed 5 bases from V and 8 bases from J, with 21 bases in between. The CDR3 sequence: CASSMGTSLQGGYTF. DNA for the CDR3: TGTGCCAGCAGCATGGGGACATCACTCCAGGGGGGCTACACCTTC.

The sample holds a few counts of this clonotype. The chain carries TRBV7-9 and TRBJ2-2; 10 bases align to TRBD1. The V gene end was trimmed by 4 bases and the J gene end by 6 bases; junction bases not matched to a gene: 2. The CDR3 length is 14 residues. Germline V gene sequence: CDR1 SEHNR, CDR2 FQNEAQ (reference sequence). CDR3 nucleotide sequence: TGTGCCAGCAGCTCGACAGGGGGCGCCGGGGAGCTGTTTTTT. This translates into CASSSTGGAGELFF.

This clonotype was picked up a small number of times. The CDR3 sequence is CASSSGQGMTTNEKLFF. In DNA, the CDR3 is TGCGCCAGCAGCTCGGGACAGGGGATGACAACTAATGAAAAACTGTTTTTT. This chain connects TRBV5-1 to TRBJ1-4; TRBD1 agrees at 10 bases. The CDR3 has 17 residues. V dropped 3 bases and J dropped 0; count of bases not matched to a gene: 5. Germline assignment: CDR1 SGHRS and CDR2 YFSETQ.

The chain is built from TRBV28 and TRBJ2-7, with 9 bases identical to TRBD1. Germline assignment: CDR1 MDHEN and CDR2 SYDVKM. The CDR3 spans 14 residues. Trimming removed 5 bases from V and 6 bases from J; junction bases left unmatched: 8. As DNA, the CDR3 is TGTGCCAGCAGTCCCCCCGGGACAGGGACCGAGCAGTACTTC. Its protein is CASSPPGTGTEQYF.

The chain recombines TRBV28 with TRBJ2-1; a possible D gene is TRBD1 (5 bases). Trimming left V 4 bases short and J 6 bases short, with 13 bases between. This CDR3 is 14 amino acids long. Germline assignment: CDR1 MDHEN and CDR2 SYDVKM. The CDR3 here is CASSSLGVSNEQFF. For the CDR3, the DNA is TGTGCCAGCAGTTCCTTAGGGGTCTCCAATGAGCAGTTCTTC.

This chain joins TRBV2 and TRBJ2-7; the match to TRBD2 covers 10 bases. Trimming cost V 7 bases and J 2 bases; bases outside gene matches: 8. This CDR3 region has 15 residues. Germline CDR1 SNHLY, CDR2 FYNNEI. CDR3 sequence reads: CASTKGLASTYEQYF. DNA for the CDR3: TGTGCCAGCACCAAGGGACTAGCGTCTACCTACGAGCAGTACTTC.

This clonotype was found once. The chain recombines TRBV20-1 with TRBJ1-4, with a weak D call TRBD1 (6 bases). V lost 5 bases and J lost 8, with 18 bases in between. The CDR3 runs 14 residues. Germline V CDR1 and CDR2: DFQATT, SNEGSKA (reference sequence). The CDR3 here is CSARWDTPVEKLFF. CDR3 sequence (DNA): TGCAGTGCTCGTTGGGACACCCCGGTGGAAAAACTGTTTTTT.

This clonotype has a handful of counts. The chain uses TRBV4-3 and TRBJ2-3; 10 bases agree with TRBD1. The CDR3 consists of 15 residues. CDR1 LGHNA and CDR2 YSLEER come from the germline V gene. With 1 base clipped from V and 7 bases from J, the junction kept 5 bases outside the gene matches. The CDR3 coding sequence is TGCGCCAGCAGCCAAGGGACAGGGGGTTGGAATACGCAGTATTTT. It yields the protein CASSQGTGGWNTQYF.

V gene TRBV10-2 combines with J gene TRBJ2-3, with no clear D. Trimming took off 2 bases at V and 6 bases at J, with 18 bases between the two ends. The V gene's germline CDR1 is WSHSY and CDR2 SAAADI. The CDR3 is 16 residues long. The CDR3 spells CASSEVRWAGSDTQYF. In DNA form, the CDR3 reads TGCGCCAGCAGTGAGGTCAGGTGGGCTGGTTCGGATACGCAGTATTTT.

There are many counts of this clonotype. The junction does not match germline at one end; this may be a read error. The J gene is TRBJ1-1, the V gene TRBV13; D is unclear. The CDR3 is made up of 13 amino acids. Germline V lookup: CDR1 PRHDT, CDR2 FYEKMQ (reference sequence). Written as DNA, the CDR3 is TGTGCCAGCAGTTTAGGAACGGGCACTGAAGCTTTCTTT. This gives the protein CASSLGTGTEAFF.

The chain uses TRBV11-2 and TRBJ2-5, with 9 bases that match TRBD2. The CDR3 has 20 amino acids. Germline lookup yields CDR1 SGHAT and CDR2 FQNNGV. The V segment lost 1 base and the J segment 2 bases; nucleotides outside the gene matches: 17. CDR3 bases: TGTGCCAGCAGCTTAGGAGTGTCGCTAGCGGGACGGGGGGGGCAAGAGACCCAGTACTTC. It specifies CASSLGVSLAGRGGQETQYF.

This clonotype was counted a few times. This chain links TRBV3-1 with TRBJ1-6; 9 positions agree with TRBD1. CDR3 length: 15 residues. Unmatched junction bases numbered 5, after V lost 7 bases and J lost 4 bases. CDR1 and CDR2 (germline): LGHDT, YNNKEL (reference sequence). The CDR3 nucleotides read TGTGCCAGCATCACAGGGGGCGCGTATAATTCACCCCTCCACTTT. Its protein is CASITGGAYNSPLHF.

In this sample, this clonotype turned up a few times. The chain employs TRBV7-9 and TRBJ1-2; D gene ambiguous. CDR3 length: 13 residues. The germline V gene has CDR1 SEHNR and CDR2 FQNEAQ (reference sequence). V gave up 5 bases and J gave up 8 bases, with 15 bases separating them. CDR3 sequence: CASSPDGPAGYTF. CDR3 in DNA: TGTGCCAGCAGCCCCGACGGCCCGGCGGGCTACACCTTC.

The J gene is TRBJ1-5, the V gene TRBV7-9; TRBD1 matches 8 bases. The CDR3 has 15 residues. Germline-derived CDR1 and CDR2 are SEHNR and FQNEAQ (reference sequence). J gave up 5 bases and V 5 bases, and 8 bases lay outside the gene matches. The CDR3 coding sequence is TGTGCCAGCAGCCGAGGACAGGGAGGGGATCAGCCCCAGCATTTT. It yields the protein CASSRGQGGDQPQHF.

This clonotype occurred a few times. The chain joins TRBV5-1 to TRBJ2-6; D is unclear. The CDR3 contains 18 residues. The V end was cut by 4 bases, the J end by 0 bases, with 17 bases between. CDR1 and CDR2 from the germline V gene are SGHRS and YFSETQ. CDR3 residues: CASSKPGYAFSGANVLTF. The CDR3 nucleotides are TGCGCCAGCAGCAAACCGGGCTACGCTTTCTCTGGGGCCAACGTCCTGACTTTC. Variable domain in full (rest from reference TRBV5-1 and TRBJ2-6): KAGVTQTPRYLIKTRGQQVTLSCSPISGHRSVSWYQQTPGQGLQFLFEYFSETQRNKGNFPGRFSGRQFSNSRSEMNVSTLELGDSALYLCASSKPGYAFSGANVLTFGAGSRLTVL.

This chain joins TRBV5-1 and TRBJ2-3; 11 nucleotides agree with TRBD2. Germline assignment: CDR1 SGHRS and CDR2 YFSETQ. The V and J ends lost 0 bases and 6 bases, in that order; junction bases with no gene match: 6. The CDR3 is 16 amino acids. CDR3 DNA: TGCGCCAGCAGCTTGGTAACTAGCGGGAGCGGCGATACGCAGTATTTT. It is translated as CASSLVTSGSGDTQYF.

The gene calls are TRBV6-2 or TRBV6-3 and TRBJ2-2; D possibly corresponds to TRBD2 (6 bases). CDR1 MNHEY and CDR2 SVGEGT come from the germline V gene. The ends were cut back, 6 bases at V and 6 bases at J, with 20 bases in the middle. The CDR3 runs to 16 residues. CDR3: CASSPKKGTPAGELFF. In DNA, the CDR3 is TGTGCCAGCAGCCCTAAAAAAGGGACTCCTGCCGGGGAGCTGTTTTTT.

This clonotype was seen ten or more times. This rearrangement joins TRBV18 to TRBJ1-4; 7 bases match TRBD1. The CDR3 loop spans 14 amino acids. In germline, CDR1 is KGHSH, CDR2 LQKENI. Trimming cost V 4 bases and J 5 bases; bases outside gene matches: 4. CDR3 bases: TGTGCCAGCTCACGGGGACAGCTAAATGAAAAACTGTTTTTT. It encodes CASSRGQLNEKLFF.

The chain links TRBV5-1 to TRBJ1-1; maybe TRBD1 (5 bases). The CDR3 totals 16 residues. Germline CDR1 is SGHRS and CDR2 is YFSETQ. V lost 0 bases and J lost 0, with 12 bases in between. The CDR3 protein is CASSLARGTLNTEAFF. The CDR3, as DNA: TGCGCCAGCAGCTTGGCCCGTGGGACTCTGAACACTGAAGCTTTCTTT.

This clonotype was detected a few times. The chain joins TRBV5-8 to TRBJ2-3; the D gene is possibly TRBD1 (5 bases). The germline V and J ends were trimmed by 10 bases and 3 bases, with 15 bases remaining between them. The CDR3 is 13 residues long. Germline CDR1 reads SGHTS; CDR2 reads YDEGEE. CDR3 sequence reads: CASAQGSTDTQYF. The CDR3 region has the DNA TGTGCCTCCGCTCAGGGATCAACAGATACGCAGTATTTT. Using reference TRBV5-8 and TRBJ2-3 for the parts outside the CDR3, the full variable domain is EAGVTQSPTHLIKTRGQQATLRCSPISGHTSVYWYQQALGLGLQFLLWYDEGEERNRGNFPPRFSGRQFPNYSSELNVNALELEDSALYLCASAQGSTDTQYFGPGTRLTVL.

This clonotype occurred a few times. The genes are TRBV12-3 or TRBV12-4 and TRBJ2-7, with 8 bases that match TRBD1. This CDR3 has 14 amino acids. The J segment lost 4 bases and the V segment lost 5 bases, leaving 7 bases of the junction unmatched. The CDR3 bases are TGTGCCAGCAGTCCCGGACAGGGTATTTACGAGCAGTACTTC. The encoded protein is CASSPGQGIYEQYF.

This chain connects TRBV6-2 or TRBV6-3 to TRBJ2-7; possibly TRBD2 for D (5 bases). This CDR3 region has 14 residues. Germline values: CDR1 MNHEY, CDR2 SVGEGT. Trimming removed 0 bases at V and 4 bases at J, with 10 bases between. The CDR3 coding sequence is TGTGCCAGCAGTTACTCGATCGGGAAATACGAGCAGTACGTC. It codes for CASSYSIGKYEQYV.

The chain couples TRBV6-2 or TRBV6-3 to TRBJ2-1; 9 bases map to TRBD2. Germline-derived CDR1 and CDR2 are MNHEY and SVGEGT. The CDR3 runs to 15 residues. Trimming at V came to 0 bases and at J to 13 bases, leaving 10 bases not matched to a gene. CDR3 in amino acids: CASSYSRAAGGPQFF. In nucleotides, the CDR3 is TGTGCCAGCAGTTACTCGAGGGCTGCGGGGGGGCCCCAGTTCTTC.

This clonotype was detected many times. This chain connects TRBV15 to TRBJ2-7, with 12 nucleotides matching TRBD2. The V gene end was trimmed by 1 base and the J gene end by 1 base; junction bases not matched to a gene: 2. The CDR3 sequence is 16 residues long. Germline V CDR1 and CDR2: LNHNV, YYDKDF (reference sequence). The CDR3 is CATSRGLAGGSYEQYF. Here the CDR3 DNA reads TGTGCCACCAGCAGAGGCCTAGCGGGAGGGTCCTACGAGCAGTACTTC.

In its sample, this clonotype was seen a few times. The chain links TRBV7-6 to TRBJ2-2, with 8 bases matching TRBD2. V lost 3 bases to trimming and J lost 3 bases; unmatched junction nucleotides: 6. The germline gives CDR1 SGHVS, CDR2 FNYEAQ. The CDR3 has 16 amino acids. CDR3 residues: CASSFGTSLDTGELFF. In nucleotides, the CDR3 is TGTGCCAGCAGCTTCGGGACTAGTTTAGACACCGGGGAGCTGTTTTTT.